This T cell receptor (beta chain) derives from a study of PD-1 blockade in classical Hodgkin lymphoma. Study outcomes and limitations: Diversity similar to that of newly diagnosed patients was seen at baseline in complete responders. Differences between repertoires have undefined causes, possibly disease activity or prior therapy.

The repertoire was sequenced with immunoSEQ multiplex PCR; TCRdb's copy has only in-frame clones and lacks some. Here the sample spans 35,000 or so clones, 69% being singletons. Remarks on this clone: What it binds is unknown.

The CDR3 contains 16 residues. V was clipped by 3 bases and J by 0 bases, with 14 bases between them. Germline V gives CDR1 ENHRY, CDR2 SYGVKD. Relapse was seen in all patients after autologous stem cell transplantation, and brentuximab vedotin exposure was variable. The source material was peripheral blood mononuclear cells (PBMCs), sampled before the second cycle of nivolumab. The gene calls are TRBV10-3 and TRBJ1-1, with a tentative D call TRBD1 (5 bases). This sequence was found in a human donor with classical Hodgkin lymphoma. Here the CDR3 reads CAISDPRVGMNTEAFF. In DNA, the CDR3 is TGTGCCATCAGTGACCCCAGGGTGGGGATGAACACTGAAGCTTTCTTT.